These T cell receptor beta chains were read from a single sample in a study of cytomegalovirus exposure and HLA in healthy donors. The data were produced by immunoSEQ multiplex PCR, yet TCRdb's version contains in-frame clones alone and is incomplete. The sample carries some 150,000 clones, roughly four fifths recorded once. The sequencing input was PBMCs. The receptors shown here come from a woman aged 45 to 65 in good health and CMV-seronegative. CDR3s include the opening cysteine and the closing phenylalanine or tryptophan. D genes are given only for firm matches. Expanded clones are given a class, and other clones once, few, many or no size at all.

DNA	CDR3	V	size	J	D	length
TGTGCCAGCAGGGGAGACAGGGGGTATAACTATGGCTACACCTTC	CASRGDRGYNYGYTF	TRBV6-5	NA	TRBJ1-2	TRBD1	15
TGTGCCAGCAGCTCTAGCGGGAGGGCCGGGGTAAGTGAGCAGTTCTTC	CASSSSGRAGVSEQFF	TRBV9	once	TRBJ2-1	TRBD2	16
TGTGCCAGCAGCCGTTTACGGGACAGGGGGAACAATGAGCAGTTCTTC	CASSRLRDRGNNEQFF	TRBV7-2	few	TRBJ2-1	TRBD1	16
TGTGCCAGCAGCTCCCTAGCGGAGTTAGCAGATACGCAGTATTTT	CASSSLAELADTQYF	TRBV5-4	once	TRBJ2-3	TRBD2	15
TGTGCCAGCAGTTCATCCGGACAGGGGAATGAAAAACTGTTTTTT	CASSSSGQGNEKLFF	TRBV7-2	NA	TRBJ1-4	TRBD1	15
TGTGCCAGCAGCACCCTATATGGCTACACCTTC	CASSTLYGYTF	TRBV28	NA	TRBJ1-2	NA	11
TGTGCCAGCAGCAAAGGGCCGGGGAAGTACTATGGCTACACCTTC	CASSKGPGKYYGYTF	TRBV21-1	NA	TRBJ1-2	NA	15
TGTGCCAGCAGCGGAAGCTTAGCGGGACCCCTTAGATACGAGCAGTACTTC	CASSGSLAGPLRYEQYF	TRBV7-8	NA	TRBJ2-7	TRBD2	17
TGTGCCAGCAGCCTTGGGACAGGGAAAGATACGCAGTATTTT	CASSLGTGKDTQYF	TRBV9	NA	TRBJ2-3	TRBD1	14
TGTTCCAGCAGCTCCTCCGCGCAGGGAGGGGAGACCCAGTACTTC	CSSSSSAQGGETQYF	TRBV7-9	NA	TRBJ2-5	TRBD2	15
TGTGCCAGCAGCACTCGAGGAACAGGGCGAAGCACTGAAGCTTTCTTT	CASSTRGTGRSTEAFF	TRBV7-8	NA	TRBJ1-1	NA	16
TGTGCCAGCAGCTTGTCTTACCTTGTGGGAGTCGCCCTCCACTTT	CASSLSYLVGVALHF	TRBV5-6	NA	TRBJ1-6	NA	15
TGTGCCAGCACTACGATGACTAGCGGGAGTGGGGCCCAGTACTTC	CASTTMTSGSGAQYF	TRBV28	NA	TRBJ2-5	TRBD2	15
TGTGCCAGCAGCTTTGGACTAGCCCCTCAAGAGACCCAGTACTTC	CASSFGLAPQETQYF	TRBV11-2	NA	TRBJ2-5	TRBD2	15
TGTGCCAGCAGCTCGAGGGACAGTTCTAGCACTGAAGCTTTCTTT	CASSSRDSSSTEAFF	TRBV5-7	NA	TRBJ1-1	TRBD1	15
TGTGACAATGGGTGGGACCGGGACAGGGACTCTGGAAACACCATATATTTT	CDNGWDRDRDSGNTIYF	TRBV19	NA	TRBJ1-3	TRBD1	17
TGTGCCAGCAGCCCAAGCTCCACCGGGGAGCTGTTTTTT	CASSPSSTGELFF	TRBV11-3	few	TRBJ2-2	NA	13
TGTGCCAGTATGAGGTGGACAGAACACACCGGGGAGCTGTTTTTT	CASMRWTEHTGELFF	TRBV19	NA	TRBJ2-2	NA	15
TGTGCCAGCAGCCTCCTCCGCAGGGACACTGAAGCTTTCTTT	CASSLLRRDTEAFF	TRBV28	NA	TRBJ1-1	NA	14
TGTGCCAGCAGTGAACGGGGTTCGAACACCGGGGAGCTGTTTTTT	CASSERGSNTGELFF	TRBV6-1	NA	TRBJ2-2	NA	15
TGTGCCAGCAGCTTGGAAGGTGCAGGAACCGACGAAAAACTGTTTTTT	CASSLEGAGTDEKLFF	TRBV5-4	NA	TRBJ1-4	NA	16
TGTGCCAGTAGTAAACAGGACAGGAATTACAATGAGCAGTTCTTC	CASSKQDRNYNEQFF	TRBV19	NA	TRBJ2-1	TRBD1	15
TGTGCCAGCAGCGCGGGACTAGCGGGTCACCAAGAGACCCAGTACTTC	CASSAGLAGHQETQYF	TRBV9	NA	TRBJ2-5	TRBD2	16
TGTGCCAGCATCCCACAGGGGGCGCGGGGGGAGCTGTTTTTT	CASIPQGARGELFF	TRBV6-1	NA	TRBJ2-2	TRBD1	14
TGTGCCAGCAGTTTAGGCACACCGCACACGGATACGCAGTATTTT	CASSLGTPHTDTQYF	TRBV27	once	TRBJ2-3	NA	15
TGTGCCAGCAGCCCGACCTTGGAGGGCACTGAAGCTTTCTTT	CASSPTLEGTEAFF	TRBV11-2	NA	TRBJ1-1	NA	14
TGCGCCAGCAGCCCGCTGACAGGAGGCTACGAGCAGTACTTC	CASSPLTGGYEQYF	TRBV23-1	NA	TRBJ2-7	NA	14
TGTGCCAGCAGCGTTTTAAACGAGCAGTACTTC	CASSVLNEQYF	TRBV9	NA	TRBJ2-7	NA	11
TGTGCCAGCAACCGCGCGGACACTGAAGCTTTCTTT	CASNRADTEAFF	TRBV7-9	NA	TRBJ1-1	NA	12
TGTGCCTGTAGAGTCACAGGGATCGGTGGTGAAGCTTTCTTT	CACRVTGIGGEAFF	TRBV30	NA	TRBJ1-1	NA	14
TGTGCCAGCAGCTCAGCAGCGGGGGTTGTCGAGCAGTTCTTC	CASSSAAGVVEQFF	TRBV7-9	NA	TRBJ2-1	TRBD2	14
TGTGCCAGCCAGTACAGTCCGAACACTGAAGCTTTCTTT	CASQYSPNTEAFF	TRBV2	NA	TRBJ1-1	NA	13
TGCAGCTCCAGGACTAGCGGCAATGAGCAGTTCTTC	CSSRTSGNEQFF	TRBV29-1	few	TRBJ2-1	TRBD2	12
TGCGCCAGCAGCCATAACTCGAACGGGGAGCTGTTTTTT	CASSHNSNGELFF	TRBV4-3	once	TRBJ2-2	NA	13
TGTGCCAGCAGTGTAAAGCCAGGGTTCCACGAGCAGTACTTC	CASSVKPGFHEQYF	TRBV2	NA	TRBJ2-7	NA	14
TGTGCCAGCAGTCCAAGGACGGGGTATGGCTACACCTTC	CASSPRTGYGYTF	TRBV6-5	NA	TRBJ1-2	NA	13
TGTGCCAGCAGCTTTGTGACAGGAGATACGCAGTATTTT	CASSFVTGDTQYF	TRBV11-3	NA	TRBJ2-3	NA	13
TGTGCCAGCTCACCATCGTCCGGGACAGCCACTGAAGCTTTCTTT	CASSPSSGTATEAFF	TRBV18	few	TRBJ1-1	TRBD1	15
TGCGCCAGCAGAGCTTGGGGCCAGATGAACACTGAAGCTTTCTTT	CASRAWGQMNTEAFF	TRBV5-1	once	TRBJ1-1	NA	15
TGCGCCAGCCAAATAGCGGGAGTAGGCGATGAGCAGTTCTTC	CASQIAGVGDEQFF	TRBV5-1	NA	TRBJ2-1	TRBD2	14
TGTGCCAGCAGTCTCCAGGGCATGAACACTGAAGCTTTCTTT	CASSLQGMNTEAFF	TRBV7-9	NA	TRBJ1-1	NA	14
TGCGCCAGCAGCCTTCACAGGTACCCTCCCGTTGGCTACACCTTC	CASSLHRYPPVGYTF	TRBV4-3	NA	TRBJ1-2	NA	15
TGTGCCAGCAGTAGAGGCCGGCAGGGCATAAACTATGGCTACACCTTC	CASSRGRQGINYGYTF	TRBV5-6	NA	TRBJ1-2	NA	16
TGTGCCAGCAGCCTAGACAGGGTCTCTGGGGCCAACGTCCTGACTTTC	CASSLDRVSGANVLTF	TRBV11-2	NA	TRBJ2-6	TRBD1	16
TGTGCCAGCAGCTTGGGACAGGGGAACTATGGCTACACCTTC	CASSLGQGNYGYTF	TRBV2	NA	TRBJ1-2	TRBD1	14